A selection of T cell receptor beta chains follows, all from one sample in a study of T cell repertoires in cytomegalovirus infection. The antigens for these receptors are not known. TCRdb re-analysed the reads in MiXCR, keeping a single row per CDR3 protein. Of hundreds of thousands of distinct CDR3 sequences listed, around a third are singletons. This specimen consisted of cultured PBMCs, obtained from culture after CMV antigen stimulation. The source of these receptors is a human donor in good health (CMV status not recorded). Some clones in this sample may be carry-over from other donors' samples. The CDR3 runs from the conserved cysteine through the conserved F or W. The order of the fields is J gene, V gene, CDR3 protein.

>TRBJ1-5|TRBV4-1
CASSQDPGRGDNQPQHF
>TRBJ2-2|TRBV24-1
CATSRAQNTGELFF
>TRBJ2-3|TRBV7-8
CASSLERGRARTSTDTQYF
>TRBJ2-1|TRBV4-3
CASSQVSGMGYEQFF
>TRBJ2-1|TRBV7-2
CASSPWSGRAGDEQFF
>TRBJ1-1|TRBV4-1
CASSQGVRAIRTEAFF
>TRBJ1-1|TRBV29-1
CSVEQQGGTEAFF
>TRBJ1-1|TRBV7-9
CASSLGGGQNTEAFF
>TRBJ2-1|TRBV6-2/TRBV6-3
CASSYGLAGGRHNEQFF
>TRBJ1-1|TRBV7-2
CASSEQTGRGTEAFF
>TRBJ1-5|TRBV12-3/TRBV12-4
CASTGLRVRQPQHF
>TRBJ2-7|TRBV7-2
CASSLGTVGEQYF
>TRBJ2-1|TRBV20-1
CSAHPRGLPYNEQFF
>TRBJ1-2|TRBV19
CASRRVSYGYTF
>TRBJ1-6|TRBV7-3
CASSSGQGQSPLHF
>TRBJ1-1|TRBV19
CASSSGTRVTEAFF
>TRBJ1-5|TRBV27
CASSSIQNSNQPQHF
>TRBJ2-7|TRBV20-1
CSAREPSVGQYF
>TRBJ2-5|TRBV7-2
CASSSRVQETQYF
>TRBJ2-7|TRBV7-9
CASSLDGPHKGYEQYF
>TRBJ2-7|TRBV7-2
CASSSAAYEQYF
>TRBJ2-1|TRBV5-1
CASSLVTDIIYNEQFF
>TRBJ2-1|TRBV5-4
CASSTNAWRSYNEQFF
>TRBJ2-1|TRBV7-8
CASSWPSGLAYNEQFF
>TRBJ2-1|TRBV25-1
CASSELNGERENEQFF
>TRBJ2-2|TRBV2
CASSQKPGLENTGELFF
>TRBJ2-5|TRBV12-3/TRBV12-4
CASSRDYQETQYF
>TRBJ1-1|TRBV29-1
CSVEGGERNTEAFF
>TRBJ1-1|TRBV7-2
CASNVTGTTSAEAFF
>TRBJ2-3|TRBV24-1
CATSDPGGVSTDTQYF
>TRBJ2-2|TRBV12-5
CASVGDDTGELFF
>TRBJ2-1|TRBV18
CASSPSVKRYNEQFF
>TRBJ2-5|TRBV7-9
CASSQRQGKETQYF
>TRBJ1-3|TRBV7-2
CASSPQGGGNTIYF
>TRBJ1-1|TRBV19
CASSLPTGGTAEAFF
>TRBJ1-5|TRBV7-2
CASSLKWGNQPQHF
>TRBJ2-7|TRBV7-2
CASSPLEPLAEYYYEQYF
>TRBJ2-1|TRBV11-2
CASSLTDRLYNEQFF
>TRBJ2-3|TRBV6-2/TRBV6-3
CASSYRGQGKNTDTQYF
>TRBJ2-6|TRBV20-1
CSASRGQGAGSGANVLTF
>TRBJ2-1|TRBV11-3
CASSPRTGSSSYNEQFF
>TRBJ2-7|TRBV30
CAWRVAGGPHEQYF
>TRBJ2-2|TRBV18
CASSPNRDTGELFF
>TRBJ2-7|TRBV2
CASIERAYEQYF
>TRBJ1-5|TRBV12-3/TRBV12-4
CASSFQGGSNQPQHF
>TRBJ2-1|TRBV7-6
CASSLELVVNEQFF
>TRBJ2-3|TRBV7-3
CASSPGTGPYRTDTQYF
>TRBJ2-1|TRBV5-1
CASSLEGGPRDEQFF
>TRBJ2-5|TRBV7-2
CASGPRQGELGTQYF
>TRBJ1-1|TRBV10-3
CAISGKVNTEAFF
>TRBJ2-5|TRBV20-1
CSASVLARVGGETQYF
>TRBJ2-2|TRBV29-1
CSVANYGELFF
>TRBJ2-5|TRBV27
CASSLWSGSVETQYF
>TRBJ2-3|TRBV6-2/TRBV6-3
CASSSGLRRDTQYF
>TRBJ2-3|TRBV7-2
CASSLDPGDTQYF
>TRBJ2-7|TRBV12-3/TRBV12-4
CASSFGDEQYF
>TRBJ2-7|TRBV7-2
CASSRRGYEQYF
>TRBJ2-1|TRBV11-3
CASIKGSSYNEQFF
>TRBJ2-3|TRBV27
CASSLSHQMATQYF
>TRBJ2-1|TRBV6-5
CASSYSRTRGGNEQFF